This T cell receptor (beta chain) was sequenced in a study of blood T cell repertoires in COVID-19. At the level of the study: Both acute and convalescent COVID-19 samples were obtained from the United States, Italy and Spain. T cells, B-cell-depleted T cells, or PBMCs supplied cDNA or gDNA.

The ends lost 4 bases at V and 5 bases at J; junction bases unmatched: 9. The CDR3 contains 16 residues. CDR1 and CDR2 (germline): SGHAT, FQNNGV. This clone has a single count. As processed by the authors: Estimated nucleated cell counts came from reference gene primer amplification. Only in-frame clones appear in the TCRdb table, and some are missing; sequencing was by immunoSEQ multiplex PCR. The D gene and trimming were derived from the DNA, and the V and J assignments and clone size from that table. The data hold 70,000 to 90,000 clones, with 80% to 90% observed a single time. The sequencing sample was made of peripheral blood. The rearrangement uses TRBV11-2 and TRBJ2-3; 10 bases agree with TRBD2. This sequence was found in a man between 60 and 75 years old with acute or convalescent COVID-19. The CDR3 reads CASSSDLAGARDTQYF. CDR3 DNA: TGTGCCAGCAGCTCGGACCTAGCGGGGGCCCGAGATACGCAGTATTTT.